Following are 13 T cell receptor beta chains from one sample sequenced in a study of control samples from healthy donors and cancer patients (TCRdb year 2020). Libraries were built with the immunoSEQ multiplex PCR assay. As stored in TCRdb, this immuneACCESS dataset retains in-frame rearrangements with V and J assigned. A fraction of the clones does not appear; measured against another copy, unresolved V genes explain less than half of the discrepancy, and the remainder lacks a known reason. Here the sample has about 170,000 clones; 94% occur a single time. The leading ten clones occupy about 1.4% of the sample. Sequenced input: blood. These receptors all come from a woman younger than 35 in good health.

The genes are TRBV3-1 (or the pseudogene TRBV3-2) and TRBJ1-4; D not resolved. The V and J ends lost 2 bases and 5 bases respectively, with 12 bases between them. The CDR3 consists of 15 residues. Germline CDR1 reads LGHDT; CDR2 reads YNNKEL (reference sequence). CDR3 loop: CASSQRGPNNEKLFF. The CDR3 nucleotides are TGTGCCAGCAGCCAACGTGGACCTAACAATGAAAAACTGTTTTTT.

This chain connects TRBV3-1 (or the pseudogene TRBV3-2) to TRBJ1-5; D is ambiguous. From germline, CDR1 is LGHDT and CDR2 YNNKEL (reference sequence). The CDR3 consists of 12 residues. V was cut by 3 bases and J by 7 bases, with 7 bases left in between. The CDR3 DNA follows: TGTGCCAGCAGCCATGGGTCCCAGCCCCAGCATTTT. Amino acid sequence: CASSHGSQPQHF.

This rearrangement joins TRBV19 to TRBJ1-6; 7 bases are a match to TRBD1. CDR1 is LNHDA, CDR2 SQIVND, per germline (reference sequence). The CDR3 runs 16 residues. V was pared by 3 bases and J by 9 bases, with 11 bases of the junction left unmatched. The CDR3 sequence: CASSITTGVGSSPLHF. The CDR3 DNA reads as TGTGCCAGTAGTATTACCACAGGGGTAGGTAGTTCACCCCTCCACTTT.

The V and J genes are TRBV11-2 and TRBJ2-7, with a tentative D call TRBD2 (6 bases). Trimming took off 3 bases at V and 2 bases at J, with 8 bases between the two ends. Germline V gene lookup returns CDR1 SGHAT and CDR2 FQNNGV. CDR3 length equals 13 residues. CDR3 sequence (DNA): TGTGCCAGCAGCTTCGGGACTGCCTACGAGCAGTACTTC. Translated: CASSFGTAYEQYF.

The rearrangement joins TRBV6-5 to TRBJ1-1; D might be TRBD1 (6 bases). This CDR3 has 12 amino acids. The V gene lost 5 bases and the J gene lost 5 bases, with 9 bases spanning the gap. Per germline, CDR1 MNHEY and CDR2 SVGAGI. This CDR3 reads CASSPQGTEAFF. DNA for the CDR3: TGTGCCAGCAGTCCACAGGGTACTGAAGCTTTCTTT.

This clone appeared once. Other DNA sequences in this sample translate to the same CDR3. V usage is TRBV20-1 and J usage is TRBJ1-1; D call uncertain. Germline CDR1 is DFQATT and CDR2 is SNEGSKA (reference sequence). CDR3 length: 11 amino acids. The germline V and J ends were trimmed by 6 bases and 5 bases, with 10 bases remaining between them. The CDR3 reads CSASPGTEAFF. The CDR3 DNA reads as TGCAGTGCGTCCCCCGGAACTGAAGCTTTCTTT.

The chain combines TRBV11-2 with TRBJ1-3; 8 nucleotides align to TRBD1. The CDR3 length is 19 residues. The V and J ends lost 0 bases and 4 bases, in that order; junction bases with no gene match: 14. Germline CDR1 and CDR2: SGHAT and FQNNGV. CDR3 loop: CASSLEFPFDRGGGNTIYF. CDR3 DNA sequence: TGTGCCAGCAGCTTAGAGTTCCCTTTTGACAGGGGTGGCGGAAACACCATATATTTT.

The rearrangement joins TRBV7-3 to TRBJ2-1; D is perhaps TRBD1 (7 bases). This CDR3 region has 15 residues. V shed 4 bases and J shed 2 bases, with 12 bases lying between them. The germline V gene encodes CDR1 SGHTA and CDR2 FQGTGA. The CDR3 loop reads CASSSAGGTYNEQFF. Here the CDR3 DNA reads TGTGCCAGCAGCTCCGCAGGGGGGACCTACAATGAGCAGTTCTTC.

This clone was counted a single time. The gene calls are TRBV18 and TRBJ2-5; D perhaps matches TRBD1 (5 bases). This CDR3 comprises 14 residues. Germline values: CDR1 KGHSH, CDR2 LQKENI. Between the trimmed V and J ends, which lost 0 bases and 2 bases, there was a span of 7 bases. The chain's CDR3 is CASSPPDRQETQYF. In DNA, the CDR3 is TGTGCCAGCTCACCACCCGACAGACAAGAGACCCAGTACTTC.

The V call is TRBV5-1, the J call TRBJ1-1; no clear D gene. Per germline, CDR1 SGHRS and CDR2 YFSETQ. The length of the CDR3 is 14 residues. The germline V and J ends were trimmed by 5 bases and 0 bases, with 11 bases remaining between them. The CDR3 protein is CASRLTWVNTEAFF. CDR3 DNA: TGCGCCAGCAGACTGACCTGGGTGAACACTGAAGCTTTCTTT.

This sequence joins TRBV2 and TRBJ2-7, with 7 bases matching TRBD2. Per the germline V gene, CDR1 is SNHLY and CDR2 is FYNNEI. V was clipped by 6 bases and J by 3 bases; unmatched bases: 14. There are 16 residues in the CDR3. CDR3 sequence reads: CASSGGSGWDVYEQYF. As DNA, the CDR3 is TGTGCCAGCAGCGGAGGTAGCGGGTGGGATGTCTACGAGCAGTACTTC.

The chain is built from TRBV7-2 and TRBJ2-1; D perhaps matches TRBD2 (5 bases). V lost 2 bases, J lost 8 bases, and 10 bases lay in between. This CDR3 is built from 13 residues. CDR1 is SGHTA and CDR2 is FQGNSA in the germline V gene. DNA for the CDR3: TGTGCCAGCAGCTTATTCGCGGGCCATGAGCAGTTCTTC. This translates into CASSLFAGHEQFF.

The rearrangement joins TRBV5-1 to TRBJ2-3, with TRBD2 identical over 11 bases. This CDR3 spans 14 amino acids. V lost 5 bases and J lost 6; bases outside the gene matches: 5. Germline V lookup: CDR1 SGHRS, CDR2 YFSETQ. The CDR3 bases are TGCGCCAGCAGTTTAACTAGCGGGAGTGATACGCAGTATTTT. Protein sequence: CASSLTSGSDTQYF.